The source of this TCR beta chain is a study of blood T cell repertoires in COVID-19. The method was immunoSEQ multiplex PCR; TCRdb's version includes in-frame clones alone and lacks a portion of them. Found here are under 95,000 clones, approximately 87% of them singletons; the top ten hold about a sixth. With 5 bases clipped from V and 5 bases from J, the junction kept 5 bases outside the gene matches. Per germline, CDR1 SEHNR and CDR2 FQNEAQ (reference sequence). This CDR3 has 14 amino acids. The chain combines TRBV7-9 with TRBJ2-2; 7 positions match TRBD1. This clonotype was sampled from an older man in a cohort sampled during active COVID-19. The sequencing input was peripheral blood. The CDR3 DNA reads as TGTGCCAGCAGCCCCTCGACAGGGACCGGGGAGCTGTTTTTT. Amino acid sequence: CASSPSTGTGELFF.